The clone carrying this T cell receptor (beta chain) is a singleton in its sample. Germline V gene data show CDR1 as KGHSH and CDR2 as LQKENI. Trimming left V 6 bases short and J 8 bases short, with 13 bases between. The CDR3 runs to 12 residues. This sample was taken from a study of blood T cell repertoires in COVID-19. Per the authors' pipeline: Estimation of nucleated cell counts relied on the amplification of reference gene primers. Clones were sequenced by immunoSEQ multiplex PCR, and TCRdb holds only the in-frame ones, with some missing. The V and J calls and clone size are taken from that table; D and trimming were inferred from the DNA. Of 200,000 to 250,000 clones in the sample, 80% to 90% were seen once. Enrolled during active infection, Seattle patients were then followed longitudinally.

The clonotype originates from a man younger than 45 with COVID-19, enrolled during active disease. This chain joins TRBV18 and TRBJ1-2; D remains unclear. The sample comprised peripheral blood. The CDR3 DNA follows: TGTGCCAGCTCCCCAGACGGAGGGGGCTACACCTTC. It codes for CASSPDGGGYTF.